A selection of T cell receptor beta chains follows, all from one sample in a study of blood T cells in healthy people across ages. TCRdb reanalysed the 5' RACE reads using MiXCR and keeps one entry per CDR3 protein. The sample includes about 810,000 distinct CDR3 sequences, around 36% seen only once; the top ten take roughly 13%. The sample consisted of blood. All receptors derive from a man in his late teens or twenties in good health. Both conserved end residues are trimmed from each CDR3. Each record gives: J gene, V gene, CDR3 protein.

J gene: .
V gene: TRBV7-7
CDR3 protein: ASSSNRAYEQY

J gene: TRBJ1-2
V gene: TRBV25-1
CDR3 protein: ASTLEGGSGGYT

J gene: TRBJ2-1
V gene: TRBV12-3/TRBV12-4
CDR3 protein: ASSFQDEQF

J gene: TRBJ2-1
V gene: TRBV12-3/TRBV12-4
CDR3 protein: ASSRKRGTGDTYNEQF

J gene: TRBJ2-7
V gene: TRBV5-1
CDR3 protein: ASSLAPDRGNEQY

J gene: TRBJ1-5
V gene: TRBV7-8
CDR3 protein: ASSLSPGEWSNQPQH

J gene: TRBJ2-2
V gene: TRBV12-3/TRBV12-4
CDR3 protein: ASSFGGSGAGELF

J gene: TRBJ2-3
V gene: TRBV5-1
CDR3 protein: ASSVPGRGDTQY

J gene: TRBJ1-4
V gene: TRBV7-9
CDR3 protein: ASSVPGFEVATNEKLF

J gene: TRBJ2-7
V gene: TRBV7-7
CDR3 protein: ASSFRGQNEQY

J gene: TRBJ2-1
V gene: TRBV12-3/TRBV12-4
CDR3 protein: ASSFQTSYYNEQF

J gene: TRBJ2-1
V gene: TRBV4-3
CDR3 protein: ASSQDLVDFEQF

J gene: TRBJ2-5
V gene: TRBV6-5
CDR3 protein: ASSLPGTVVQY

J gene: TRBJ1-2
V gene: TRBV4-3
CDR3 protein: ASSHRGQPTYGYT

J gene: TRBJ2-3
V gene: TRBV7-8
CDR3 protein: ASSFLSAQRLSTDTQY

J gene: TRBJ2-1
V gene: TRBV4-3
CDR3 protein: ASSQGRGGTKEYNEQF

J gene: TRBJ2-7
V gene: TRBV3-1
CDR3 protein: ASSPDNREQY

J gene: TRBJ2-2
V gene: TRBV7-3
CDR3 protein: ASRLDSLNTGELF

J gene: TRBJ2-6
V gene: TRBV15
CDR3 protein: ATKATSGSGANVLT

J gene: TRBJ2-5
V gene: TRBV3-1
CDR3 protein: ASSQDGAGVQETQY

J gene: TRBJ2-1
V gene: TRBV5-1
CDR3 protein: ASSLESGGLDEQF

J gene: TRBJ1-2
V gene: TRBV29-1
CDR3 protein: SVAPGVGYGYT

J gene: TRBJ2-7
V gene: TRBV11-1
CDR3 protein: ASSFLQYNEQY

J gene: TRBJ1-1
V gene: TRBV4-3
CDR3 protein: ASSQGTGEAILAEAF

J gene: .
V gene: TRBV6-2/TRBV6-3
CDR3 protein: ASSDRDKNYEQY

J gene: TRBJ2-7
V gene: TRBV7-2
CDR3 protein: ASSLIPQGPDEQY

J gene: TRBJ1-6
V gene: TRBV7-3
CDR3 protein: ASSLLVSGSPLH

J gene: TRBJ2-7
V gene: TRBV28
CDR3 protein: AGRGETSGSYEQY

J gene: TRBJ2-1
V gene: TRBV11-3
CDR3 protein: ASSLTAGLTYNEQF

J gene: TRBJ1-5
V gene: TRBV5-1
CDR3 protein: ASSEGTGGTSYNQPQH

J gene: TRBJ2-5
V gene: TRBV12-3/TRBV12-4
CDR3 protein: ASSFSRGVQETQY

J gene: TRBJ1-5
V gene: TRBV12-3/TRBV12-4
CDR3 protein: ASSPGQVNQPQH

J gene: TRBJ2-7
V gene: TRBV7-2
CDR3 protein: ASSLVSGGESSYEQY

J gene: TRBJ1-1
V gene: TRBV5-1
CDR3 protein: ASSYRGEGTEAF

J gene: TRBJ1-2
V gene: TRBV3-1
CDR3 protein: ASSQAALGAHGYT

J gene: TRBJ2-7
V gene: TRBV20-1
CDR3 protein: SARAGRGPYEQY

J gene: TRBJ2-3
V gene: TRBV25-1
CDR3 protein: ASSEWTTSSTDTQY

J gene: TRBJ2-7
V gene: TRBV7-9
CDR3 protein: ASSDRTSGNEQY

J gene: TRBJ2-3
V gene: TRBV7-2
CDR3 protein: ASSLRLGSLWDTQY

J gene: TRBJ1-5
V gene: TRBV12-3/TRBV12-4
CDR3 protein: ASSFLAAPQH

J gene: TRBJ2-1
V gene: TRBV20-1
CDR3 protein: SARPDRNLYNEQF

J gene: TRBJ1-5
V gene: TRBV6-2/TRBV6-3
CDR3 protein: ASKSRDRVSSNQPQH

J gene: TRBJ2-1
V gene: TRBV5-1
CDR3 protein: ASSLVAQRGVSSSYNEQF

J gene: TRBJ2-1
V gene: TRBV3-1
CDR3 protein: ASSRTGYYNEQF

J gene: TRBJ1-1
V gene: TRBV20-1
CDR3 protein: SAGKTGSDGEAF

J gene: TRBJ1-4
V gene: TRBV2
CDR3 protein: ASSGRDYEKLF

J gene: TRBJ1-5
V gene: TRBV5-1
CDR3 protein: ASSVRGDPGQPQH

J gene: TRBJ2-5
V gene: TRBV29-1
CDR3 protein: SVEGLVTQETQY

J gene: TRBJ2-5
V gene: TRBV15
CDR3 protein: ATSRDQTGRQTQY

J gene: TRBJ1-4
V gene: TRBV20-1
CDR3 protein: SARGGEAEKLF

J gene: TRBJ2-3
V gene: TRBV7-2
CDR3 protein: ASSAPGPTDTQY

J gene: TRBJ1-5
V gene: TRBV12-3/TRBV12-4
CDR3 protein: ASLEGTSNQPQH